This T cell receptor (beta chain) was observed in a study of blood T cell repertoires in COVID-19. V dropped 6 bases and J dropped 0; count of bases not matched to a gene: 8. CDR3 length: 19 amino acids. Germline V gene data show CDR1 as WSHSY and CDR2 as SAAADI. Authors' data handling: Nucleated cell counts were estimated from reference gene primer amplification. Profiling relied on immunoSEQ multiplex PCR, and the TCRdb table lists in-frame clones only, not all of them. The DNA was the basis for D and trimming; V, J and clone size are from that table. Here the sample spans 110,000 to 150,000 clones, roughly 85% being singletons.

The V and J genes are TRBV10-2 and TRBJ2-2; 15 bases map to TRBD2. The sequenced sample was peripheral blood. The TCR was taken from a man aged 45-60 years with acute or convalescent COVID-19. CDR3: CASRGLAGGQNTNTGELFF. CDR3 in DNA: TGCGCCAGCAGGGGACTAGCGGGGGGCCAAAACACGAACACCGGGGAGCTGTTTTTT.